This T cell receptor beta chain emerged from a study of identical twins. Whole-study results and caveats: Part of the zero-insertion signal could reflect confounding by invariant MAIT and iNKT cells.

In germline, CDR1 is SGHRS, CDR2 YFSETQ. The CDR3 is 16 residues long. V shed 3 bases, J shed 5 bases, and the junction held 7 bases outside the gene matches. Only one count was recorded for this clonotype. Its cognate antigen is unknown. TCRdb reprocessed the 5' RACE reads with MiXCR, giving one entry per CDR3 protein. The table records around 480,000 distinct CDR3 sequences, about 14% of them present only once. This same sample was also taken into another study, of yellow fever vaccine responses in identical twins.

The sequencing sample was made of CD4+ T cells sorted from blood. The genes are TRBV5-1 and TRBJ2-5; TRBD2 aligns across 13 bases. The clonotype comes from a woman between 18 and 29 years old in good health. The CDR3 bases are TGCGCCAGCAGCTCCGGACTAGCGGGGGCAGGGGAGACCCAGTACTTC. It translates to CASSSGLAGAGETQYF.